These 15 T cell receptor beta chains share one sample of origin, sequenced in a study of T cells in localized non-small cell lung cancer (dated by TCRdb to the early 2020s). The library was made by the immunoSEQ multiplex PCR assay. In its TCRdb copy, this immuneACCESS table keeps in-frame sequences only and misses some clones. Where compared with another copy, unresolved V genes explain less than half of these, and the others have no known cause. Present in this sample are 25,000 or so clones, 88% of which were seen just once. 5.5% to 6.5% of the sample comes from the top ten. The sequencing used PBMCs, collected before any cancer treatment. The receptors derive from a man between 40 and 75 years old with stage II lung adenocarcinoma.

The CDR3 nucleotides read TGTGCCACCAGCGGAGGTTTGGCCAGGAGATACAATGAGCAGTTCTTC. Translating gives CATSGGLARRYNEQFF. V is TRBV15 and J is TRBJ2-1; possibly TRBD2 for D (5 bases). The CDR3 has 16 residues. The V gene's germline CDR1 is LNHNV and CDR2 YYDKDF (reference sequence). Trimming stripped 5 bases from V and 4 bases from J, with 18 bases between.

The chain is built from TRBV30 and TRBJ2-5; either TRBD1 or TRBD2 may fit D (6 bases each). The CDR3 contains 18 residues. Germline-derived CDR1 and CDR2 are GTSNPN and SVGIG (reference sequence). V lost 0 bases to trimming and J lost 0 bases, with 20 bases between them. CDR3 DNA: TGTGCCTGGAGTGTGGGGGCTAGCGCCAACTTGTACCAAGAGACCCAGTACTTC. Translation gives CAWSVGASANLYQETQYF. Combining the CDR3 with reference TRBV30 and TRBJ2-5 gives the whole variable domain SQTIHQWPATLVQPVGSPLSLECTVEGTSNPNLYWYRQAAGRGLQLLFYSVGIGQISSEVPQNLSASRPQDRQFILSSKKLLLSDSGFYLCAWSVGASANLYQETQYFGPGTRLLVL.

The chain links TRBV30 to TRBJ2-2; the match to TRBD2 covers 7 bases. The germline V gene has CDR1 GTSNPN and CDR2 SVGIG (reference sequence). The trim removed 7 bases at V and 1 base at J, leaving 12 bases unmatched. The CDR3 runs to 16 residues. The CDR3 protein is CAFRLPERENTGELFF. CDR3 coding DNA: TGTGCCTTCAGATTGCCCGAGCGGGAGAACACCGGGGAGCTGTTTTTT. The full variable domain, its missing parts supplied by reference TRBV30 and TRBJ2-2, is SQTIHQWPATLVQPVGSPLSLECTVEGTSNPNLYWYRQAAGRGLQLLFYSVGIGQISSEVPQNLSASRPQDRQFILSSKKLLLSDSGFYLCAFRLPERENTGELFFGEGSRLTVL.

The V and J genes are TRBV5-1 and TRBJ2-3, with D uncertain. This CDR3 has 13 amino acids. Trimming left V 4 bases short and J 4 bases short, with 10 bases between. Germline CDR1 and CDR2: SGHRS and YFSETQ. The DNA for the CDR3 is TGCGCCAGCAGCAGGATAGTAGCAGATACGCAGTATTTT. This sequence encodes CASSRIVADTQYF.

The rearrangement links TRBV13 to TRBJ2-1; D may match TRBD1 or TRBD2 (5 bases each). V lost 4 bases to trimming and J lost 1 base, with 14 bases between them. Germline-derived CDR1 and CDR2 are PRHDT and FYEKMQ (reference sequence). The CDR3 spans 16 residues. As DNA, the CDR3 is TGTGCCAGCAGCTCCGCCGAGAGGGGATCCTACAATGAGCAGTTCTTC. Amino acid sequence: CASSSAERGSYNEQFF.

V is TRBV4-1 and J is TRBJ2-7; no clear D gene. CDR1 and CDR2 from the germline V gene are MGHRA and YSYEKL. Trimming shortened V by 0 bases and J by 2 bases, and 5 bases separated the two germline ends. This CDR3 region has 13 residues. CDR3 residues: CASSQEPAYEQYF. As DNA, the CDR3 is TGCGCCAGCAGCCAAGAACCAGCCTACGAGCAGTACTTC.

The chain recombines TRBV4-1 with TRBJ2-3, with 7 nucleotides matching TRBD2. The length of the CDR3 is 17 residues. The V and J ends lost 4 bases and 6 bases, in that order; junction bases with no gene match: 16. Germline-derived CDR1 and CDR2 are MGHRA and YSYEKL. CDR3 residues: CASSLTASGTIGDTQYF. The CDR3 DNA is TGCGCCAGCAGCCTTACAGCCAGCGGGACCATCGGGGATACGCAGTATTTT.

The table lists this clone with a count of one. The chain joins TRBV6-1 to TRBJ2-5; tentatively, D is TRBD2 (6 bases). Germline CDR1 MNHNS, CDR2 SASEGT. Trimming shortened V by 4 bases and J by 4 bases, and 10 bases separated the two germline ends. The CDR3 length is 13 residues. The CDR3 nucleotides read TGTGCCAGCAGTGCCGGGGGAGCAGAGACCCAGTACTTC. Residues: CASSAGGAETQYF.

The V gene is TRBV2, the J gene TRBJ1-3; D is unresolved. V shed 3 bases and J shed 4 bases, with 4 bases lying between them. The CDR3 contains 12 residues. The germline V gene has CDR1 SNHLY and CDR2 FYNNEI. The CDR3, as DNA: TGTGCCAGCAGTGACCCCGGAAACACCATATATTTT. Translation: CASSDPGNTIYF.

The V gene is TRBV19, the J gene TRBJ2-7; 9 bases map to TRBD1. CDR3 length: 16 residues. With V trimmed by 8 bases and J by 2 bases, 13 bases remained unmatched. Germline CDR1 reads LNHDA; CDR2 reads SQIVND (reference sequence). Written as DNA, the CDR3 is TGTGCCAGTTCCAGGAATCCGGGACAGGGTACCTACGAGCAGTACTTC. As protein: CASSRNPGQGTYEQYF.

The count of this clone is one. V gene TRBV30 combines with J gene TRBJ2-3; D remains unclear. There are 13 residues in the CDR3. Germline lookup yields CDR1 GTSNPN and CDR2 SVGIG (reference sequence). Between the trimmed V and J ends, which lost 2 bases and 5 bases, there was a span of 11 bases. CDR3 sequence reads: CAWSSLPQDTQYF. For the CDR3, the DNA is TGTGCCTGGAGTTCTCTCCCCCAAGATACGCAGTATTTT.

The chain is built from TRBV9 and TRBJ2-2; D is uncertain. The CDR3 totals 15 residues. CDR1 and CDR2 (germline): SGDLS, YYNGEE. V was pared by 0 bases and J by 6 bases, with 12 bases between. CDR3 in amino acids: CASSVVGNPPGELFF. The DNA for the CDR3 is TGTGCCAGCAGCGTAGTGGGGAATCCCCCCGGGGAGCTGTTTTTT. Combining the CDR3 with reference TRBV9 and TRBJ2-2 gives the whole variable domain DSGVTQTPKHLITATGQRVTLRCSPRSGDLSVYWYQQSLDQGLQFLIQYYNGEERAKGNILERFSAQQFPDLHSELNLSSLELGDSALYFCASSVVGNPPGELFFGEGSRLTVL.

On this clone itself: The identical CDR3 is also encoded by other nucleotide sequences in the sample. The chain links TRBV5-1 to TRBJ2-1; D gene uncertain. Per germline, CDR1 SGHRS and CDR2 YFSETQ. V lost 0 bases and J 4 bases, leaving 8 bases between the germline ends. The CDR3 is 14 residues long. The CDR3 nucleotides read TGCGCCAGCAGCTTGGGTCAAGATTACAATGAGCAGTTCTTC. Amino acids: CASSLGQDYNEQFF.

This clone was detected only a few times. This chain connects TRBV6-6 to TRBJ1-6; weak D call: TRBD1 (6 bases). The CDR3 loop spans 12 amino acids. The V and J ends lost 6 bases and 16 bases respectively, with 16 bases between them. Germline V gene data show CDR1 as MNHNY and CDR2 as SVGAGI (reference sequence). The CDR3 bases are TGTGCCAGCAGCGGGGAGGGGGGCCTACTCCACTTT. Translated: CASSGEGGLLHF.

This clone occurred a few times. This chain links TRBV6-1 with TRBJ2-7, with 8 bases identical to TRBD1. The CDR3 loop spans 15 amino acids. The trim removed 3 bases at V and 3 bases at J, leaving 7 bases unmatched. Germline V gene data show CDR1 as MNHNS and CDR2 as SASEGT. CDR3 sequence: CASSEGQAFYYEQYF. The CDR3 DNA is TGTGCCAGCAGTGAGGGACAGGCATTTTACTACGAGCAGTACTTC.